This TCR beta chain was retrieved from a study of regulatory T cells in long-lasting Graves disease. There are many counts of this clonotype. Time point of the sample: newly diagnosed GD, antithyroid drugs for less than 3 months. From PBMCs, RNA was extracted and then used to make the TCR library. CDR3-region Arm-PCR and iRepertoire HTBI primers produced the TCR beta libraries. TCRdb itself ran the multiplex PCR reads through MiXCR, one entry per CDR3 protein. This sample has 550,000 to 650,000 distinct CDR3 sequences, with roughly 16% found just once. Germline loops: CDR1 MNHEY, CDR2 SMNVEV (reference sequence). This CDR3 is 13 amino acids long. Trimming removed 6 bases at V and 4 bases at J, with 12 bases between. These data were also reused for a study on T cells in Graves' hyperthyroidism and ophthalmopathy.

The V call is TRBV27, the J call TRBJ1-1; D is unclear. This clonotype originated in a man aged 18-30 years with Graves disease. The sample here was peripheral blood mononuclear cells (PBMCs), taken at new diagnosis, from a patient treated with antithyroid drugs. DNA for the CDR3: TGTGCCAGCAGCCCAGCAGGTCTCACTGAAGCTTTCTTT. It specifies CASSPAGLTEAFF.